The T cell receptor (beta chain) under discussion was sequenced for a study of shared clonotypes between healthy human individuals. This clone was seen only once. The antigen is undetermined. Findings and limits, study-wide: Represented diversity, genetic and exposure-history alike, was limited by few donors.

The V gene's germline CDR1 is LNHDA and CDR2 SQIVND (reference sequence). The CDR3 runs to 13 residues. V lost 8 bases and J lost 5; bases outside the gene matches: 7. The method was immunoSEQ multiplex PCR; TCRdb's version includes in-frame clones alone and lacks a portion of them. The table lists about 2.4 million clones, about 92% of them singletons. The material sequenced was naive CD4+ T cells sorted from blood. The subset is: CD45RA+ positively selected. The rearrangement links TRBV19 to TRBJ2-5; 8 bases align to TRBD1. The origin of this receptor is a man between 18 and 29 years old in good health. Here the CDR3 DNA reads TGTGCCAGTGGCTGGACAGGGCAGGAGACCCAGTACTTC. It yields the protein CASGWTGQETQYF.